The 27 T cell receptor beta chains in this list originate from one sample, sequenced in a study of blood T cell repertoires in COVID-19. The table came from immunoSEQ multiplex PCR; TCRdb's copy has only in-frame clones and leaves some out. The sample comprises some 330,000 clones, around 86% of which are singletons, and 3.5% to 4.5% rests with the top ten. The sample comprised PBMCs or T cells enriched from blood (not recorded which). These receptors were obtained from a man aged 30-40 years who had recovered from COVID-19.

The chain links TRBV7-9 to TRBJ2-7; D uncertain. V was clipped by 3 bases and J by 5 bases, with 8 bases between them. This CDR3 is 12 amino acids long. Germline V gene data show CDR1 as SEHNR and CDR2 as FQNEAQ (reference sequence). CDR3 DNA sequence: TGTGCCAGCAGCTTCCTCCGAGACGAGCAGTACTTC. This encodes CASSFLRDEQYF.

As DNA, the CDR3 is TGCGCCAGCAGCATCCGGGACAGCTCTAATGAAAAACTGTTTTTT. This encodes CASSIRDSSNEKLFF. The chain combines TRBV5-1 with TRBJ1-4, with TRBD1 matching 7 bases. In germline, CDR1 is SGHRS, CDR2 YFSETQ. Trimming took 4 bases from V and 3 from J; bases not matched to a gene: 6. The CDR3 is 15 residues long.

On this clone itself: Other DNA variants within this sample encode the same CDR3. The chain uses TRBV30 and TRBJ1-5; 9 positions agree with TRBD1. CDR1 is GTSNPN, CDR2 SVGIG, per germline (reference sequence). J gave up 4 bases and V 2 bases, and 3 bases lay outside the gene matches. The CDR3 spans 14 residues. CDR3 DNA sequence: TGTGCCTGGAGTAGGGGACAGGGTAATCAGCCCCAGCATTTT. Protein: CAWSRGQGNQPQHF. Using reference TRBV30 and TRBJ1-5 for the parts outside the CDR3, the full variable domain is SQTIHQWPATLVQPVGSPLSLECTVEGTSNPNLYWYRQAAGRGLQLLFYSVGIGQISSEVPQNLSASRPQDRQFILSSKKLLLSDSGFYLCAWSRGQGNQPQHFGDGTRLSIL.

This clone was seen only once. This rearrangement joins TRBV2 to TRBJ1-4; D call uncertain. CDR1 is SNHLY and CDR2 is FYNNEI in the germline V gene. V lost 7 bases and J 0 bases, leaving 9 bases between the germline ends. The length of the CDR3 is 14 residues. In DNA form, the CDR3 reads TGTGCCAGCAATGTACAGACAACTAATGAAAAACTGTTTTTT. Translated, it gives CASNVQTTNEKLFF.

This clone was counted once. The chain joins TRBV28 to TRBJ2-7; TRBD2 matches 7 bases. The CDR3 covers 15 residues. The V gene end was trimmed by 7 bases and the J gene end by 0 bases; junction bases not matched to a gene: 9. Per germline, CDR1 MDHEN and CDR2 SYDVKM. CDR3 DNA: TGTGCCAGCACTCCCCCCCGGGGGGACTCCTACGAGCAGTACTTC. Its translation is CASTPPRGDSYEQYF.

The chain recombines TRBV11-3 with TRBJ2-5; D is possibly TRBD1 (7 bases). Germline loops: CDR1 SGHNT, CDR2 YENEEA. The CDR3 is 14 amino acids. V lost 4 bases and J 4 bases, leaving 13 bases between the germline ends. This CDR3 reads CASSSGGTRETQYF. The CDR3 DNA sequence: TGTGCCAGCAGCTCAGGGGGGACGAGAGAGACCCAGTACTTC.

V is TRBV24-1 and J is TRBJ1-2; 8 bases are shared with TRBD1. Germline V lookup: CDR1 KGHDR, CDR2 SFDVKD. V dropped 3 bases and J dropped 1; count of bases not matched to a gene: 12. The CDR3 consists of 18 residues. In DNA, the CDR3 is TGTGCCACCAGTGATGATCCCCCAGGCAGGGGGCTTAACTATGGCTACACCTTC. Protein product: CATSDDPPGRGLNYGYTF.

The CDR3 nucleotides are TGTGCCAGCAGTATAGCGGGAGGGAGGCTTGAGCAGTTCTTC. Translating gives CASSIAGGRLEQFF. The chain carries TRBV6-5 and TRBJ2-1; 11 positions agree with TRBD2. V gave up 5 bases and J gave up 9 bases; unmatched junction bases: 6. Germline CDR1 reads MNHEY; CDR2 reads SVGAGI. This CDR3 is 14 amino acids long.

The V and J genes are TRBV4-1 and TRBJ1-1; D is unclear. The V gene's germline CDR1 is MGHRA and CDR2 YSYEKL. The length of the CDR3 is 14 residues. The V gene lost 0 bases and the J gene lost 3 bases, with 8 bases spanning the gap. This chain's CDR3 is CASSQDSLYTEAFF. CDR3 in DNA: TGCGCCAGCAGCCAAGATTCCCTATACACTGAAGCTTTCTTT.

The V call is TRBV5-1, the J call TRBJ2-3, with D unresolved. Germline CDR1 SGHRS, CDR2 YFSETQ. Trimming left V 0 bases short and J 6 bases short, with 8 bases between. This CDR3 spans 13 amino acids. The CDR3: CASSLAPPDTQYF. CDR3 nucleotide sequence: TGCGCCAGCAGCTTGGCCCCTCCGGATACGCAGTATTTT.

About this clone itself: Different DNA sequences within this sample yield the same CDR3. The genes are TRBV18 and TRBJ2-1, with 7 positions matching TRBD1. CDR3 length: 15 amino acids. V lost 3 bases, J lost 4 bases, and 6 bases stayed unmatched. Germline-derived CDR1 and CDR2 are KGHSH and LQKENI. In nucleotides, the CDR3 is TGTGCCAGCTCACCTCCCGGGACAGCTTACAATGAGCAGTTCTTC. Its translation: CASSPPGTAYNEQFF.

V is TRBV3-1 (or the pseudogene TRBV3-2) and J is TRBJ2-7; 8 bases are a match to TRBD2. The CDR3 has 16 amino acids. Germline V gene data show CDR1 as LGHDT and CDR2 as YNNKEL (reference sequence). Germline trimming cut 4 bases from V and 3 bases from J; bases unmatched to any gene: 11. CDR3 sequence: CASSPPLQRGYYEQYF. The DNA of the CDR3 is TGTGCCAGCAGCCCACCACTCCAGCGGGGGTACTACGAGCAGTACTTC.

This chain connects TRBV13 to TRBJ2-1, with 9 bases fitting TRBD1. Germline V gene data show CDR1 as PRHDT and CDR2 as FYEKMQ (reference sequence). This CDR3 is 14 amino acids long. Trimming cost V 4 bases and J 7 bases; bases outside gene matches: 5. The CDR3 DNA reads TGTGCCAGCAGCTGGGGACAGGGACGGAATGAGCAGTTCTTC. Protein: CASSWGQGRNEQFF.

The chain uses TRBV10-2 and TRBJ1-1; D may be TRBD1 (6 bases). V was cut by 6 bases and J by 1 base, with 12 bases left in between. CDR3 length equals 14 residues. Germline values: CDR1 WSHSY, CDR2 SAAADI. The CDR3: CASRLTGTNTEAFF. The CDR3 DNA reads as TGCGCCAGCAGACTCACAGGGACGAACACTGAAGCTTTCTTT.

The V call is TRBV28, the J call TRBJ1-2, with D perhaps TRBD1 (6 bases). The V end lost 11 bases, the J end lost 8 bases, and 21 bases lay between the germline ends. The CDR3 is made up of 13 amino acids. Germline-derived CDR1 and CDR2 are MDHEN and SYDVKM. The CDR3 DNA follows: TGTGCCGCAGCACAGGCAGGGGCATACGGCTACACCTTC. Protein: CAAAQAGAYGYTF.

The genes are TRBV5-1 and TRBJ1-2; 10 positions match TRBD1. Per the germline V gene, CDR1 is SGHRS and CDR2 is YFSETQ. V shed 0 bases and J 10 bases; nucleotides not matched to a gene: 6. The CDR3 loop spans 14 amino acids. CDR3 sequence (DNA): TGCGCCAGCAGCTTGGGAGGGACAGGGGTAGACTACACCTTC. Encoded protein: CASSLGGTGVDYTF.

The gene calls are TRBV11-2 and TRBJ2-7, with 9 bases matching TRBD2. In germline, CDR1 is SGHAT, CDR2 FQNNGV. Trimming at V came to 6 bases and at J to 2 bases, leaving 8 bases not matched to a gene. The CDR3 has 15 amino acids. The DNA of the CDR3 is TGTGCCAGCAGTCCTCGACTAGCGGACGCCTACGAGCAGTACTTC. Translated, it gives CASSPRLADAYEQYF.

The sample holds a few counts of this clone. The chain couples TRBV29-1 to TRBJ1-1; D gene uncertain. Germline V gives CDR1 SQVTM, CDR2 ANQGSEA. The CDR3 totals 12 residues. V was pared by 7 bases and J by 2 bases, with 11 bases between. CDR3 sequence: CSAAHPNTEAFF. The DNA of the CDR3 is TGCAGCGCCGCACACCCAAACACTGAAGCTTTCTTT.

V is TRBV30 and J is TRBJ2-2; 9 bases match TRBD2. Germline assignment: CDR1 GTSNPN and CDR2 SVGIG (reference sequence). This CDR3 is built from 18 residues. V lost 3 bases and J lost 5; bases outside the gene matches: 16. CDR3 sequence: CAWRSWALREGRTGELFF. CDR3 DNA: TGTGCCTGGAGGTCTTGGGCCTTGCGGGAGGGCCGTACCGGGGAGCTGTTTTTT. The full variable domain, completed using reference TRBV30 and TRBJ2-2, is SQTIHQWPATLVQPVGSPLSLECTVEGTSNPNLYWYRQAAGRGLQLLFYSVGIGQISSEVPQNLSASRPQDRQFILSSKKLLLSDSGFYLCAWRSWALREGRTGELFFGEGSRLTVL.

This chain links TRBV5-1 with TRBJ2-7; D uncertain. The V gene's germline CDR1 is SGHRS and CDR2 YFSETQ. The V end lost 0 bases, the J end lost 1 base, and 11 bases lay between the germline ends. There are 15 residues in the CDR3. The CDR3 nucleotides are TGCGCCAGCAGCTTGGGTACCTCAGTTTCCTACGAGCAGTACTTC. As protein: CASSLGTSVSYEQYF.

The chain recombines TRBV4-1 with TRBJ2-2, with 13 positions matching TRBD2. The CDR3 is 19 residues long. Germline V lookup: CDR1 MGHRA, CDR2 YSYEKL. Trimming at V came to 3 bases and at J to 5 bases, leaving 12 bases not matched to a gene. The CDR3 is CASSHVLAGGPRRTGELFF. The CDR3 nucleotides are TGCGCCAGCAGCCACGTACTAGCGGGGGGGCCGAGGAGGACCGGGGAGCTGTTTTTT.

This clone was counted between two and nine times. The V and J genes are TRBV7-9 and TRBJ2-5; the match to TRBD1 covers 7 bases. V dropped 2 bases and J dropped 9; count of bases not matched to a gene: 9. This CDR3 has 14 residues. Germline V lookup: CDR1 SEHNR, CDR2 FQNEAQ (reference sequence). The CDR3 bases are TGTGCCAGCAGCTTAAAGGGGGCGGTTCGAGCCCAGTACTTC. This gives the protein CASSLKGAVRAQYF.

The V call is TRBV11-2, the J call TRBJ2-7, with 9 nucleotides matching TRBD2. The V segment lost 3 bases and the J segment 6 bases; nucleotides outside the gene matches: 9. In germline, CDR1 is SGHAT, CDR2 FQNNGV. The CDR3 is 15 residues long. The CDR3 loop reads CASSFGAGGPSEQYF. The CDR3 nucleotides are TGTGCCAGCAGCTTCGGTGCGGGAGGGCCCTCCGAGCAGTACTTC.

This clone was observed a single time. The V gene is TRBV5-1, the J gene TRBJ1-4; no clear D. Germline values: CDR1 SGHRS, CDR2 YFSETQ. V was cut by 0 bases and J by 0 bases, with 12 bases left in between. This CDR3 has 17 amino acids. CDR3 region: CASSLASSLATNEKLFF. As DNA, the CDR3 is TGCGCCAGCAGCTTGGCTTCCTCCCTTGCAACTAATGAAAAACTGTTTTTT.

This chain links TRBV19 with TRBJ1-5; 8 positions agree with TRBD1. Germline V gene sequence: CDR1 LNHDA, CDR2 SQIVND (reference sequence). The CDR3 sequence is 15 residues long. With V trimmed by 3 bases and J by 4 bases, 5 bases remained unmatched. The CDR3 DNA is TGTGCCAGTAGTATTGACAGGGGAAAGAATCAGCCCCAGCATTTT. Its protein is CASSIDRGKNQPQHF.

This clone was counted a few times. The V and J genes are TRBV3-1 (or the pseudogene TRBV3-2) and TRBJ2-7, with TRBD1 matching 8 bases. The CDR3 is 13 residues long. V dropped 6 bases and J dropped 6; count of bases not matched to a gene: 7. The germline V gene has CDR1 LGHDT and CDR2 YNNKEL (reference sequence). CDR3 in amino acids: CASRPDRAVEQYF. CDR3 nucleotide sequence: TGTGCCAGCAGGCCGGACAGGGCGGTCGAGCAGTACTTC.

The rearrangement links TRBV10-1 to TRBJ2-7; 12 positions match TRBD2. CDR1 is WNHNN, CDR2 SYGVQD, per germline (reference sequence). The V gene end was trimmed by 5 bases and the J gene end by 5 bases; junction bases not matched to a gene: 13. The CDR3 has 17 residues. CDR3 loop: CASSNGVSTSGSHEQYF. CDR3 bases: TGCGCCAGCAGTAACGGGGTCTCGACTAGCGGGAGCCACGAGCAGTACTTC.